This T cell receptor beta chain was sequenced in a study of blood T cell repertoires in COVID-19. Overall study: Both acute and convalescent COVID-19 samples were obtained from the United States, Italy and Spain. From T cells, B-cell-depleted T cells, or PBMCs came the material, which was cDNA or gDNA.

Original handling: Using reference gene primer amplification, nucleated cell counts were estimated. The assay was immunoSEQ multiplex PCR, and TCRdb's table has in-frame clones only and misses some. That table supplies the V and J calls and clone size; D and trimming were determined from the DNA. The data hold roughly 90,000 clones, with 86% observed a single time. This clone has only one observation. The CDR3 sequence is 14 residues long. J was trimmed by 5 bases and V by 6 bases; bases with no gene match: 8. In germline, CDR1 is LNHDA, CDR2 SQIVND (reference sequence). The V gene is TRBV19, the J gene TRBJ2-3; 7 positions agree with TRBD1. Sample: peripheral blood. This sequence was found in a human donor in a cohort sampled during active COVID-19. The chain's CDR3 is CASSEGAQIDTQYF. CDR3 DNA sequence: TGTGCCAGTAGCGAGGGGGCGCAAATAGATACGCAGTATTTT. The full variable domain, with the rest looked up from reference TRBV19 and TRBJ2-3, is DGGITQSPKYLFRKEGQNVTLSCEQNLNHDAMYWYRQDPGQGLRLIYYSQIVNDFQKGDIAEGYSVSREKKESFPLTVTSAQKNPTAFYLCASSEGAQIDTQYFGPGTRLTVL.